This TCR beta chain was documented in a study of T-cell memory formation after mild COVID-19 (dated by TCRdb to the early 2020s). In the study overall: TCR sequence clusters from the two donors were largely donor specific. In two donors, T-cell clones that expanded and contracted after mild COVID-19 were followed by sequencing TCRalpha and TCRbeta repertoires longitudinally. Two young, previously healthy adult volunteers made up the cohort, one male and one female. Broad study findings and their caveats: SARS-CoV-2 specificity was not confirmed for the second-wave clones peaking on day 37. Clones that contracted from day 15 to 85 showed balanced CD4/CD8 phenotypes, whereas a second wave of clones that expanded from day 15 to 37 leaned towards CD4+. Contracting CD4+ clones appeared mostly in the CM and EM memory subsets, whereas CD8+ clones were enriched in EMRA. Some responding clones were detected in pre-infection memory, suggesting pre-existing cross-reactive memory T cells joined the SARS-CoV-2 response. The study included only a couple of mild cases, and larger cohorts that include severe cases with pre-infection samples were judged to be necessary.

Sequencing relied on an Illumina NovaSeq 6000. TCRalpha and TCRbeta cDNA libraries were built by 5'RACE with constant-segment primers, adding sample barcodes and unique molecular identifiers. Trizol reagent was used to extract RNA from every sample. Amplification of the libraries took two PCR steps, and the second step added a second sample barcode plus Illumina TruSeq adapters. The libraries were sequenced on an Illumina NovaSeq using 2 x 150 bp paired-end reads. As for the original processing: Demultiplexing of reads and collapsing into UMI-guided consensus sequences were performed with migec v1.2.7. With mixcr v2.1.11, UMI consensuses were aligned to TRA and TRB V and J templates and assembled into clonotypes. A clonotype was counted as expanded or contracted only when both edgeR and NoisET called the clonotype significant, with the noise models trained on biological replicates. edgeR calls used a false discovery rate-adjusted p below 0.01 and a log2 fold-change threshold of 1. PCA with hierarchical clustering of max-normalized trajectories of the 1000 most abundant clonotypes was used as exploratory dynamics analysis. Separately sequenced CD4+ and CD8+ repertoires were used to assign a CD4 or CD8 phenotype to each responding clone. The public reads were reprocessed in TCRdb via fastp at Q25 and MiXCR, keeping in-frame beta chains. Duplicate CDR3 protein sequences are folded into a single record with the most common DNA and genes. TCRdb, not the original authors, processed these V and J calls. The sample records roughly 250,000 distinct CDR3 sequences, 16% of which are singletons. The ten top clones hold 22% of the sample.

Based on the germline V gene, the CDR1 and CDR2 sequences are SGHRS and YFSETQ. From cysteine to phenylalanine, the CDR3 is 14 amino acids long. The sequence is cut down to CDR3 DNA, 42 bases in frame from base 1. The junction shows trimming of 4 bases on V and 5 bases on J, plus 13 bases between the germline ends. Ficoll-Paque density gradient centrifugation was used to isolate PBMCs. A few counts support this clonotype. There is no known antigen for this receptor. Base qualities are missing; no much larger clone stands one base away. This TCR came from a man younger than 30 who had mild COVID-19 (a few samples of this study predate the infection). The sample titles of this study are shuffled in the database, so cell type and time point are left out; the donor was told from shared clones. Input material: PBMCs or a T cell subset sorted from them (not recorded which). Recombination joined TRBV5-1 with TRBJ2-1; confidence is insufficient to name the D gene. This receptor carries the CDR3 CASSLVRVDNEQFF. Here is the DNA: TGCGCCAGCAGCCTCGTACGAGTCGACAATGAGCAGTTCTTC.